Sequencing of this T cell receptor (beta chain) was carried out in a study of T-cell reconstitution after alpha-beta-depleted transplantation in children (dated by TCRdb to 2016 to 2017). Describing the broader study: Using TCR repertoire profiling, the study followed T-cell immune reconstitution in a quantitative way in children after TCRalphabeta/CD19-depleted allogeneic hematopoietic cell transplantation.

On this clonotype itself: Its antigen specificity is not known. The sample holds no much larger clone one base away, and base qualities are not on file.

The method was PCR. These reads were obtained on an Illumina HiSeq 2500. To normalize quantification of the TCRbeta repertoire, the TCR libraries were built with molecular barcoding that relied on unique molecular identifiers. TCRdb reprocessed the public reads (quality trimming at Q25 with fastp, clone calling with MiXCR) and kept in-frame beta chains. Each CDR3 protein gets just one entry, which takes the most common genes and DNA from the rows behind it. The sample profile shows about 230,000 distinct CDR3 sequences; approximately 9.8% of them were found once. The ten largest account for less than 6% of the sample. V lost 2 bases and J lost 4 bases; the stretch between them is 20 bases long. The CDR3 goes from the cysteine to the phenylalanine over 16 residues. The retained sequence is limited to the CDR3, 48 bases, with the frame set at the first base. CDR1 and CDR2 are drawn from the germline V gene: SQVTM, ANQGSEA.

Source: PBMCs from the stem cell graft donor, taken from the stem cell graft. The sequence links TRBV29-1 to TRBJ1-2, with TRBD1 as a weak D call on 5 bases. The sequence was collected from a human donor who donated a stem cell graft to a child with SCID. The CDR3 here reads CSVEHLGGRKRYGYTF. The sequenced DNA: TGCAGCGTTGAACACCTGGGGGGGAGGAAGCGCTATGGCTACACCTTC.